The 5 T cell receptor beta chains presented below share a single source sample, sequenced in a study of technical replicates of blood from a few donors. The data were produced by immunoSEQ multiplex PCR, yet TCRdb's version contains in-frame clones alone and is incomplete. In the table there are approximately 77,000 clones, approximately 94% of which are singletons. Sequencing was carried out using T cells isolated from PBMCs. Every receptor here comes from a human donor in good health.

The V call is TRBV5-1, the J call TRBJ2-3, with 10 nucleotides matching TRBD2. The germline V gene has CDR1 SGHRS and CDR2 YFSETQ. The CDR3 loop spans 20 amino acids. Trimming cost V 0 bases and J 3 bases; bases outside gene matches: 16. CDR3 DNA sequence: TGCGCCAGCAGCTTGGTCGGGGACAGGCTTATACTAGCGGGAACAGATACGCAGTATTTT. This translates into CASSLVGDRLILAGTDTQYF.

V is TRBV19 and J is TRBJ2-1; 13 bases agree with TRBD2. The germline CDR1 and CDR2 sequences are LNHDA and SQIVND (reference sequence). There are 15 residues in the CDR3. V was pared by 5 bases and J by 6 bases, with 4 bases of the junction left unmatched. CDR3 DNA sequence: TGTGCCAGTAGTTGGACTAGCGGGAGTTCCAATGAGCAGTTCTTC. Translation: CASSWTSGSSNEQFF.

The CDR3 here is CASSSLEGQYTYGYTF. In DNA, the CDR3 is TGTGCCAGCAGCTCGTTGGAGGGACAGTACACTTATGGCTACACCTTC. V is TRBV28 and J is TRBJ1-2; 7 nucleotides match TRBD1. CDR1 is MDHEN and CDR2 is SYDVKM in the germline V gene. Trimming at V came to 6 bases and at J to 5 bases, leaving 15 bases not matched to a gene. This CDR3 region has 16 residues.

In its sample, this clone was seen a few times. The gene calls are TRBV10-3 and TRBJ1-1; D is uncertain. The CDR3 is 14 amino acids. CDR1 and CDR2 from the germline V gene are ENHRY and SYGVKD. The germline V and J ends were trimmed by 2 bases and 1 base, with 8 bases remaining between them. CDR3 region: CAISELPGNTEAFF. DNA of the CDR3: TGTGCCATCAGTGAGCTACCAGGGAACACTGAAGCTTTCTTT.

CDR3 sequence reads: CSVAIGGNTEAFF. The CDR3 bases are TGCAGCGTTGCAATAGGGGGAAACACTGAAGCTTTCTTT. V is TRBV29-1 and J is TRBJ1-1; possibly TRBD1 for D (6 bases). V was shortened by 4 bases and J by 2 bases, with 11 bases between the two germline ends. Germline V CDR1 and CDR2: SQVTM, ANQGSEA. The CDR3 is 13 residues long.